These 20 T cell receptor beta chains came from one sample sequenced in a study of blood T cells in healthy people across ages. A second about 7 to 11 cycle PCR used barcoded and J-beta primers. TCRdb re-derived calls from the 5' RACE reads in MiXCR, one entry per CDR3 protein. The sample contains around 1.5 million distinct CDR3 sequences, roughly 40% of which appear only once. Sequencing was done on a sample of blood. All receptors derive from a woman aged 18-29 years in good health.

The chain has TRBV5-6 and TRBJ2-1, with TRBD2 matching 10 bases. CDR1 SGHDT and CDR2 YYEEEE come from the germline V gene. With 7 bases clipped from V and 6 bases from J, the junction kept 10 bases outside the gene matches. This CDR3 is built from 15 residues. The CDR3 sequence is CASLLPGLARNEQFF. As DNA, the CDR3 is TGTGCCAGCTTACTACCGGGACTAGCGCGCAATGAGCAGTTCTTC.

The chain couples TRBV6-5 to TRBJ1-2, with TRBD1 matching over 9 bases. V lost 4 bases to trimming and J lost 3 bases; unmatched junction nucleotides: 15. The CDR3 extends over 18 amino acids. Germline CDR1 is MNHEY and CDR2 is SVGAGI. The CDR3 DNA reads as TGTGCCAGCAGTTCACTGGGGACAGGGCATAGACCCTACTATGGCTACACCTTC. Its protein is CASSSLGTGHRPYYGYTF.

The V and J genes are TRBV19 and TRBJ1-5; D remains unclear. The CDR3 runs to 15 residues. With 7 bases removed from V and 0 bases from J, the gap between germline ends came to 13 bases. Germline V CDR1 and CDR2: LNHDA, SQIVND (reference sequence). CDR3 sequence reads: CASTLLPYSNQPQHF. In DNA, the CDR3 is TGTGCCAGTACCCTACTGCCCTATAGCAATCAGCCCCAGCATTTT.

This clonotype was seen a handful of times. The rearrangement links TRBV28 to TRBJ1-5; possibly TRBD1 for D (5 bases). The germline V gene has CDR1 MDHEN and CDR2 SYDVKM. There are 15 residues in the CDR3. Trimming pared 8 bases from V and 1 base from J, leaving 15 bases between. The CDR3 reads CASRGLGSSNQPQHF. CDR3 DNA: TGTGCCAGCCGGGGACTTGGGTCCAGCAATCAGCCCCAGCATTTT.

This chain links TRBV6-5 with TRBJ2-6; 9 bases are a match to TRBD1. CDR3 length: 20 residues. Germline lookup yields CDR1 MNHEY and CDR2 SVGAGI. The junction had 12 bases not matched to a gene; V was cut back by 2 bases and J by 1 base. The CDR3 is CASSYAPFLGQGSGANVLTF. The CDR3 bases are TGTGCCAGCAGTTACGCACCCTTCCTGGGACAGGGTTCTGGGGCCAACGTCCTGACTTTC.

In nucleotides, the CDR3 is TGCGCCAGCATCTCTCCGGACGGGATGAACACTGAAGCTTTCTTT. It translates to CASISPDGMNTEAFF. V gene TRBV10-2 combines with J gene TRBJ1-1; D is ambiguous. Germline V gene sequence: CDR1 WSHSY, CDR2 SAAADI. This CDR3 spans 15 amino acids. V lost 7 bases to trimming and J lost 0 bases, with 15 bases between them.

The rearrangement uses TRBV7-2 and TRBJ1-6; D unresolved. Germline V gives CDR1 SGHTA, CDR2 FQGNSA. The ends were cut back, 0 bases at V and 6 bases at J, with 15 bases in the middle. This CDR3 contains 17 residues. The CDR3: CASSLAHGESGNSPLHF. DNA for the CDR3: TGTGCCAGCAGCTTAGCGCATGGGGAGTCTGGTAATTCACCCCTCCACTTT.

The V and J genes are TRBV29-1 and TRBJ1-2; D possibly corresponds to TRBD1 (6 bases). The V gene lost 6 bases and the J gene lost 0 bases, with 14 bases spanning the gap. The CDR3 is 14 residues long. Germline V gene lookup returns CDR1 SQVTM and CDR2 ANQGSEA. CDR3 DNA: TGCAGCGTCCCACAGGGTGCTTCTAACTATGGCTACACCTTC. Protein product: CSVPQGASNYGYTF.

This clonotype was seen only a few times. V is TRBV5-1 and J is TRBJ1-1; D perhaps matches TRBD1 (6 bases). Trimming stripped 1 base from V and 8 bases from J, with 21 bases between. Germline assignment: CDR1 SGHRS and CDR2 YFSETQ. The CDR3 has 16 amino acids. DNA of the CDR3: TGCGCCAGCAGCTTGTTGGGGACAAGGACAGACGAAGAAGCTTTCTTT. Residues: CASSLLGTRTDEEAFF.

This clonotype has just a few counts. The V gene is TRBV24-1, the J gene TRBJ2-1; 9 bases are shared with TRBD2. Germline CDR1 is KGHDR and CDR2 is SFDVKD. Trimming at V came to 4 bases and at J to 8 bases, leaving 14 bases not matched to a gene. The CDR3 sequence is 17 residues long. This CDR3 reads CATSDSTRAGGPHEQFF. The CDR3 nucleotides read TGTGCCACCAGTGACTCCACCCGAGCGGGAGGTCCTCATGAGCAGTTCTTC.

Details on this clonotype: This may be a read error, as it is one base from a much larger clone. J is TRBJ1-2 and V is TRBV20-1, with a weak D call TRBD1 (6 bases). Germline V lookup: CDR1 DFQATT, CDR2 SNEGSKA (reference sequence). The CDR3 has 11 residues. CDR3 sequence reads: CSARTVGGCTF. The CDR3 nucleotides read TGCAGTGCTCGGACAGTAGGAGGCTGCACCTTC.

In DNA form, the CDR3 reads TGTGCCAGCAGCCCCCCCGGGACTAGCATGCATGAGCAGTACTTC. Encoded protein: CASSPPGTSMHEQYF. This chain uses TRBV9 with TRBJ2-5, with TRBD2 matching 9 bases. CDR3 length equals 15 residues. From germline, CDR1 is SGDLS and CDR2 YYNGEE. After removal of 4 bases from V and 11 bases from J, the junction contained 15 bases not matched to a gene.

This rearrangement joins TRBV11-2 to TRBJ2-5; D gene uncertain. V dropped 3 bases and J dropped 2 bases, with 7 bases sitting between them. CDR3 size: 13 residues. Germline V gene lookup returns CDR1 SGHAT and CDR2 FQNNGV. CDR3 coding DNA: TGTGCCAGCAGCTTTGTCCCACAAGAGACCCAGTACTTC. This encodes CASSFVPQETQYF. The full variable domain, with the rest looked up from reference TRBV11-2 and TRBJ2-5, is EAGVAQSPRYKIIEKRQSVAFWCNPISGHATLYWYQQILGQGPKLLIQFQNNGVVDDSQLPKDRFSAERLKGVDSTLKIQPAKLEDSAVYLCASSFVPQETQYFGPGTRLLVL.

V is TRBV24-1 and J is TRBJ2-1; D perhaps matches TRBD2 (6 bases). The V gene's germline CDR1 is KGHDR and CDR2 SFDVKD. Trimming shortened V by 7 bases and J by 0 bases, and 15 bases separated the two germline ends. The CDR3 loop spans 16 amino acids. The CDR3 is CATRALASSSYNEQFF. CDR3 DNA: TGTGCCACCAGGGCGCTAGCGTCGAGCTCCTACAATGAGCAGTTCTTC.

This clonotype was recorded only once. The J gene is TRBJ2-2, the V gene TRBV9; the D call may be TRBD1 or TRBD2 (6 bases each). The CDR3 consists of 14 residues. V was trimmed by 3 bases and J by 3 bases, leaving 9 bases between them. Germline lookup yields CDR1 SGDLS and CDR2 YYNGEE. CDR3 coding DNA: TGTGCCAGCAGCGAGGGGGGCGACACCGGGGAGCTGTTTTTT. It is translated as CASSEGGDTGELFF.

The chain is built from TRBV9 and TRBJ2-4; no reliable D call. Germline V gene sequence: CDR1 SGDLS, CDR2 YYNGEE. This CDR3 has 13 residues. Trimming removed 8 bases at V and 0 bases at J, with 9 bases between. CDR3 protein: CARTTLAKNIQYF. The CDR3 nucleotides are TGTGCCAGAACGACGCTAGCCAAAAACATTCAGTACTTC. Variable domain in full (rest from reference TRBV9 and TRBJ2-4): DSGVTQTPKHLITATGQRVTLRCSPRSGDLSVYWYQQSLDQGLQFLIQYYNGEERAKGNILERFSAQQFPDLHSELNLSSLELGDSALYFCARTTLAKNIQYFGAGTRLSVL.

About this clonotype itself: A much larger clone sits a single nucleotide away, making a read error possible. This sequence joins TRBV27 and TRBJ2-5, with a weak D call TRBD2 (6 bases). The V end was cut by 3 bases, the J end by 1 base, with 15 bases between. The germline gives CDR1 MNHEY, CDR2 SMNVEV (reference sequence). There are 16 residues in the CDR3. For the CDR3, the DNA is TGTGCCAGCAGTTTGTTAGCGGAGGGGATCCAAGAGACCCAGTACTTC. Its translation is CASSLLAEGIQETQYF.

The rearrangement joins TRBV20-1 to TRBJ1-1; D is perhaps TRBD1 (6 bases). This CDR3 is 14 amino acids long. CDR1 and CDR2 (germline): DFQATT, SNEGSKA (reference sequence). Trimming cost V 3 bases and J 5 bases, with 16 bases left between them. The CDR3 protein is CSASSTSRGTEAFF. Written as DNA, the CDR3 is TGCAGTGCTAGCTCTACGAGCAGGGGAACTGAAGCTTTCTTT.

The V call is TRBV6-6, the J call TRBJ2-1, with D uncertain. Looked up from germline, CDR1 is MNHNY and CDR2 is SVGAGI (reference sequence). This CDR3 spans 13 amino acids. Trimming took 2 bases from V and 7 from J, leaving 9 bases between them. The CDR3 here is CASSYTVGNEQFF. The CDR3 DNA reads as TGTGCCAGCAGTTACACCGTCGGGAATGAGCAGTTCTTC.

The genes are TRBV3-1 and TRBJ2-5, with 7 nucleotides matching TRBD1. Unmatched junction bases numbered 7, after V lost 0 bases and J lost 0 bases. Germline V gives CDR1 LGHDT, CDR2 YNNKEL (reference sequence). CDR3 length: 17 amino acids. CDR3 region: CASSQDRVQGHQETQYF. The CDR3 nucleotides read TGTGCCAGCAGCCAAGATCGGGTACAGGGGCACCAAGAGACCCAGTACTTC.